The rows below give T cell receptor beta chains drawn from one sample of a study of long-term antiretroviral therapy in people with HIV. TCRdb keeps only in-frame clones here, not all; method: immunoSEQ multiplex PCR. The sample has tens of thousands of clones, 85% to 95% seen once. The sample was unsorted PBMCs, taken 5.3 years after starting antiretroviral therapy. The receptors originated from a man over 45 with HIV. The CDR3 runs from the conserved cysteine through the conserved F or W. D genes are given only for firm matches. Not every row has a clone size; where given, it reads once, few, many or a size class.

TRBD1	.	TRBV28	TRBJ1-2	CASSLDGQGLGNTF	TGTGCCAGCAGTTTAGATGGACAGGGACTTGGAAACACCTTC
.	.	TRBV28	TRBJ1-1	CASSLFRRGLNTEAFF	TGTGCCAGCAGTTTATTTCGACGGGGCCTTAACACTGAAGCTTTCTTT
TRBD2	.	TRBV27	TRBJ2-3	CASSSLPLGTSETDTQYF	TGTGCCAGCAGTTCCCTCCCCCTCGGGACTAGCGAAACAGATACGCAGTATTTT
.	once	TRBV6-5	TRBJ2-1	CASSRTSVGNEQFF	TGTGCCAGCAGCCGGACTTCGGTAGGGAATGAGCAGTTCTTC
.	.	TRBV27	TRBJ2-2	CASSFYSSGELFF	TGTGCCAGCAGTTTTTACAGTTCCGGGGAGCTGTTTTTT
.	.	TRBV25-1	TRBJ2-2	CASSPQQGNTGELFF	TGTGCCAGCAGCCCTCAACAGGGGAACACCGGGGAGCTGTTTTTT
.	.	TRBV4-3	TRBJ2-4	CASRPRGAKNIQYF	TGCGCCAGCAGGCCCCGGGGGGCCAAAAACATTCAGTACTTC
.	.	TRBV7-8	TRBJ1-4	CASSLVMGIREKLFF	TGTGCCAGCAGCTTAGTTATGGGAATAAGAGAAAAACTGTTTTTT
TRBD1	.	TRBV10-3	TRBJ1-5	CAISPGQGRDQPQHF	TGTGCCATCAGCCCCGGACAGGGGAGAGATCAGCCCCAGCATTTT
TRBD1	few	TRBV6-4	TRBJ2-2	CASSDYDRGTGELFF	TGTGCCAGCAGTGACTACGACAGGGGCACCGGGGAGCTGTTTTTT
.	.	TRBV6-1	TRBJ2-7	CASWDPTFSYEQYF	TGTGCCAGCTGGGACCCAACGTTCTCCTACGAGCAGTACTTC
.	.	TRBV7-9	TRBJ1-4	CASSLVMASANEKLFF	TGTGCCAGCAGCTTAGTTATGGCGTCGGCTAATGAAAAACTGTTTTTT
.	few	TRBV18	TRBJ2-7	CASSPSPGSEQYF	TGTGCCAGCTCACCATCCCCGGGGTCAGAGCAGTACTTC
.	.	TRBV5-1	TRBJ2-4	CASGGGQGGKNIQYF	TGCGCCAGCGGCGGTGGACAGGGAGGGAAAAACATTCAGTACTTC
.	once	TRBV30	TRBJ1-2	CAWSGGQANNYGYTF	TGTGCCTGGAGTGGAGGGCAGGCGAATAACTATGGCTACACCTTC
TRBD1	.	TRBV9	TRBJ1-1	CASSPGQGSNTEAFF	TGTGCCAGCAGCCCCGGACAGGGGTCGAACACTGAAGCTTTCTTT
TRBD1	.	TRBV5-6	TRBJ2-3	CASSLQGARSLDTQYF	TGTGCCAGCAGCTTGCAGGGGGCGCGATCGTTGGATACGCAGTATTTT
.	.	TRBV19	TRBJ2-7	CASSQQVGEQYF	TGTGCCAGTAGTCAGCAGGTTGGGGAGCAGTACTTC
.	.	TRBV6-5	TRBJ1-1	CASSYSVGGNTEAFF	TGTGCCAGCAGTTACTCAGTTGGGGGGAACACTGAAGCTTTCTTT
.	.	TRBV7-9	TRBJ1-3	CASSPSSGNTIYF	TGTGCCAGCAGCCCCTCTTCTGGAAACACCATATATTTT
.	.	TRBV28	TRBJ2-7	CASRNQPPVEQYF	TGTGCCAGCAGGAACCAGCCCCCTGTCGAGCAGTACTTC
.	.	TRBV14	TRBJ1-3	CASSPWENTIYF	TGTGCCAGCAGCCCCTGGGAAAACACCATATATTTT
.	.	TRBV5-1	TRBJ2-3	CASSLGDLISTDTQYF	TGCGCCAGCAGCTTGGGGGATTTGATTAGCACAGATACGCAGTATTTT
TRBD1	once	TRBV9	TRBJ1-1	CASSPRDRNTEAFF	TGTGCCAGCAGCCCTCGGGACAGGAACACTGAAGCTTTCTTT
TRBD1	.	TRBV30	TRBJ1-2	CAWSVTRTGGGYTF	TGTGCCTGGAGTGTAACGCGGACAGGGGGAGGCTACACCTTC
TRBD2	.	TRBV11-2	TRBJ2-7	CASSLSTSGYYEQYF	TGTGCCAGCAGCCTTTCGACTAGCGGATACTACGAGCAGTACTTC
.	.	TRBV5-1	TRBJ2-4	CASSLVDGGIAKNIQYF	TGCGCCAGCAGCTTGGTAGATGGGGGAATAGCCAAAAACATTCAGTACTTC
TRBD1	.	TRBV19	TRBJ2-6	CASRDRGPRSGANVLTF	TGTGCCAGTAGAGACAGGGGTCCCCGCTCTGGGGCCAACGTCCTGACTTTC
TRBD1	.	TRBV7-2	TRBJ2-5	CASSLVDRAQETQYF	TGTGCCAGCAGCTTAGTTGACAGGGCCCAAGAGACCCAGTACTTC
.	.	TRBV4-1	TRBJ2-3	CASSQVVGPGSDTQYF	TGCGCCAGCAGCCAAGTCGTAGGTCCGGGCTCAGATACGCAGTATTTT
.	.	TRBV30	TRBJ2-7	CAWSWDGEQYF	TGTGCCTGGAGTTGGGACGGGGAGCAGTACTTC
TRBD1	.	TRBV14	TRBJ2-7	CASSQPGQGSSYEQYF	TGTGCCAGCAGCCAACCCGGACAGGGCAGCTCCTACGAGCAGTACTTC
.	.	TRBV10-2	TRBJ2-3	CASSGRSGLGWDTQYF	TGCGCCAGCAGTGGAAGATCAGGGTTGGGGTGGGATACGCAGTATTTT
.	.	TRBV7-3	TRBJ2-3	CASSLGDTTDTQYF	TGTGCCAGCAGCTTGGGGGATACCACAGATACGCAGTATTTT
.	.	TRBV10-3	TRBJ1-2	CAISEVVQGDGYTF	TGTGCCATCAGTGAGGTAGTACAGGGAGACGGCTACACCTTC
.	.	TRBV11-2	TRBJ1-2	CASSLEGGSSNYGYTF	TGTGCCAGCAGCTTAGAGGGGGGTTCATCTAACTATGGCTACACCTTC
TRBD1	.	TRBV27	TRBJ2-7	CASSFRPDRGVSTYEQYF	TGTGCCAGCAGTTTCCGCCCCGACAGGGGTGTATCTACCTACGAGCAGTACTTC
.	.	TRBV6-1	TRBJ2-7	CASSLTAGGYEQYF	TGTGCCAGCAGTCTTACAGCCGGGGGCTACGAGCAGTACTTC
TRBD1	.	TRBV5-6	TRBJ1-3	CASSVTGSGNTIYF	TGTGCCAGCAGCGTGACAGGGAGTGGAAACACCATATATTTT
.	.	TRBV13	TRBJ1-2	CASSRGTIGYTF	TGTGCCAGCAGCCGAGGGACAATCGGCTACACCTTC
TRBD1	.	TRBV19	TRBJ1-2	CASSLQGLYGYTF	TGTGCCAGTAGTCTACAGGGGCTCTATGGCTACACCTTC
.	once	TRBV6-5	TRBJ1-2	CASSDGDYGYTF	TGTGCCAGCAGTGACGGAGACTATGGCTACACCTTC
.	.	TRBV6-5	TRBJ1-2	CASSYGTGNYGYTF	TGTGCCAGCAGTTACGGTACAGGGAACTATGGCTACACCTTC
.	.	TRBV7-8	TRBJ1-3	CASSLAFSTVSGNTIYF	TGTGCCAGCAGCTTAGCGTTTTCGACGGTCTCTGGAAACACCATATATTTT
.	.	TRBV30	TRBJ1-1	CAWSVQTGTNTEAFF	TGTGCCTGGAGTGTACAAACAGGGACGAACACTGAAGCTTTCTTT
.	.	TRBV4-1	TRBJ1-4	CASSQEGDGEKLFF	TGCGCCAGCAGCCAAGAAGGGGACGGGGAAAAACTGTTTTTT
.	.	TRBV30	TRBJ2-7	CAWSVYPQGGYEQYF	TGTGCCTGGAGTGTATATCCCCAGGGGGGCTACGAGCAGTACTTC
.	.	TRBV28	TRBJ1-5	CASSSSGTGQPQHF	TGTGCCAGCAGCTCTTCTGGGACGGGTCAGCCCCAGCATTTT
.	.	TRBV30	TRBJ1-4	CAWSRTYEKLFF	TGTGCCTGGAGTCGGACGTATGAAAAACTGTTTTTT
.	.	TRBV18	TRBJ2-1	CASSPETAPPGEQFF	TGTGCCAGCTCACCAGAAACAGCTCCCCCGGGTGAGCAGTTCTTC
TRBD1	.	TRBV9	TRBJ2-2	CASSPLGQSGRTGELFF	TGTGCCAGCAGCCCCCTGGGACAGTCCGGAAGGACCGGGGAGCTGTTTTTT
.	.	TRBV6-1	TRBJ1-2	CASSEGQPGRGYTF	TGTGCCAGCAGTGAAGGGCAGCCGGGTCGTGGCTACACCTTC
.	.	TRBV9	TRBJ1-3	CASSVGGGSGNTIYF	TGTGCCAGCAGCGTAGGCGGGGGCTCTGGAAACACCATATATTTT
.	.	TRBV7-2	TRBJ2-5	CASSSDSRKETQYF	TGTGCCAGCAGCTCGGACAGTCGGAAAGAGACCCAGTACTTC
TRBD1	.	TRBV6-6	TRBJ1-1	CASRTGTGGRTEAFF	TGTGCCAGCAGGACCGGGACAGGGGGAAGAACTGAAGCTTTCTTT